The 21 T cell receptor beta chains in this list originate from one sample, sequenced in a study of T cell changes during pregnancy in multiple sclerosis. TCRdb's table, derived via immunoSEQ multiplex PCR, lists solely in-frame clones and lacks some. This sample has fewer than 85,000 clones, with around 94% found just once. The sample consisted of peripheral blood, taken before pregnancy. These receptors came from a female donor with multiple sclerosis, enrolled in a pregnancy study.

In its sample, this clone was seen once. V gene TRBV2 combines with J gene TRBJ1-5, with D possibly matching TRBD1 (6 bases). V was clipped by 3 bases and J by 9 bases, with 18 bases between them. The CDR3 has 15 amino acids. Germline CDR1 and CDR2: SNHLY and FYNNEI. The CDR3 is CASSEADSPATPQHF. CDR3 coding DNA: TGTGCCAGCAGTGAGGCGGACAGCCCCGCAACGCCCCAGCATTTT.

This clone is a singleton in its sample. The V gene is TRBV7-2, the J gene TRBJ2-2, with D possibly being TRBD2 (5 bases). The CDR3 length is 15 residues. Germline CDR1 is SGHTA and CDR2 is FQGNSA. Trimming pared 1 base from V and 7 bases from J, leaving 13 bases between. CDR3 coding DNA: TGTGCCAGCAGCTTAGAATCCGAGGGTATCGGGGAGCTGTTTTTT. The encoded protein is CASSLESEGIGELFF.

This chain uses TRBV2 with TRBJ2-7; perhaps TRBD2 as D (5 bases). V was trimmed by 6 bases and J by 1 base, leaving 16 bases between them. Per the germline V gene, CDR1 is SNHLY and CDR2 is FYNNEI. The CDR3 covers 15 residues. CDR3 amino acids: CASRERTSPSYEQYF. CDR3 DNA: TGTGCCAGCAGGGAAAGGACTTCACCGTCCTACGAGCAGTACTTC.

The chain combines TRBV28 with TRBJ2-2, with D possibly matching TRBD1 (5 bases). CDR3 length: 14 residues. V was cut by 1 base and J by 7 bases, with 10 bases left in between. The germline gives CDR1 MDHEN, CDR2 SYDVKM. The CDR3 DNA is TGTGCCAGCAGTTTATCTGCAGGGATCGGGGAGCTGTTTTTT. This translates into CASSLSAGIGELFF.

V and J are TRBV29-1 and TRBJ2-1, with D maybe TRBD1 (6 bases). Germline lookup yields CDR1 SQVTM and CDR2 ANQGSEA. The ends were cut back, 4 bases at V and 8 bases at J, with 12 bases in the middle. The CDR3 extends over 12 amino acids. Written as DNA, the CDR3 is TGCAGCGTTGCCTGGGGGCTCGATGAGCAGTTCTTC. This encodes CSVAWGLDEQFF.

This CDR3 reads CASSNRLGSYEQFF. The CDR3, as DNA: TGTGCCAGCAGCAATCGTCTGGGCTCCTATGAGCAGTTCTTC. This chain links TRBV9 with TRBJ2-1; D uncertain. V shed 4 bases and J shed 8 bases, with 16 bases lying between them. The V gene's germline CDR1 is SGDLS and CDR2 YYNGEE. There are 14 residues in the CDR3.

CDR3 bases: TGTGCCAGCAGCTTAGTGCGGGAGGTATCCCAGTACTTC. Its translation: CASSLVREVSQYF. The J gene is TRBJ2-5, the V gene TRBV7-2; 8 positions agree with TRBD2. The length of the CDR3 is 13 residues. The germline gives CDR1 SGHTA, CDR2 FQGNSA. Unmatched junction bases numbered 4, after V lost 1 base and J lost 9 bases.

CDR3: CASSSGLAGGLYF. The CDR3 region has the DNA TGTGCCAGTAGTTCTGGACTAGCGGGAGGACTGTACTTC. The rearrangement joins TRBV19 to TRBJ2-7; 14 nucleotides agree with TRBD2. The trim removed 5 bases at V and 12 bases at J, leaving 6 bases unmatched. This CDR3 is built from 13 residues. Germline values: CDR1 LNHDA, CDR2 SQIVND (reference sequence).

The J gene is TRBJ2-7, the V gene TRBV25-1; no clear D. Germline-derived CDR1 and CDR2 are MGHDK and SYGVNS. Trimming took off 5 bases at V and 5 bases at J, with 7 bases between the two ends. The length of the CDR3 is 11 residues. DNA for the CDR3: TGTGCCAGCAGTCAGGTCCACGAGCAGTACTTC. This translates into CASSQVHEQYF.

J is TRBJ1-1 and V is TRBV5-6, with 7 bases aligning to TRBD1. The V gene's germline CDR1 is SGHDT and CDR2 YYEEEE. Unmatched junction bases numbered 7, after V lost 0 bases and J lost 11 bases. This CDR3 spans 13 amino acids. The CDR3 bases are TGTGCCAGCAGCTTGGGTGCGGGGACAGTCGCTTTCTTT. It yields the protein CASSLGAGTVAFF.

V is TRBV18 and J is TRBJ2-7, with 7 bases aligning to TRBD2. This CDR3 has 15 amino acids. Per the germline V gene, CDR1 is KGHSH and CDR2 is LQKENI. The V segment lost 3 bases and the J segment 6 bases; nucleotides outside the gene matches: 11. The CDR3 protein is CASSPKMGTTSEQYF. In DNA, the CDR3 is TGTGCCAGCTCACCCAAAATGGGGACTACCTCCGAGCAGTACTTC.

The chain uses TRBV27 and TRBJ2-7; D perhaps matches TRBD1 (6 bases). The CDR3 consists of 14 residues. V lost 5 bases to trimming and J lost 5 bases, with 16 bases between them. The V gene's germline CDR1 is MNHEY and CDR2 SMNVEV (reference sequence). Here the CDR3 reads CASSRGKGSNEQYF. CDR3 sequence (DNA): TGTGCCAGCAGTAGGGGGAAGGGTAGCAACGAGCAGTACTTC.

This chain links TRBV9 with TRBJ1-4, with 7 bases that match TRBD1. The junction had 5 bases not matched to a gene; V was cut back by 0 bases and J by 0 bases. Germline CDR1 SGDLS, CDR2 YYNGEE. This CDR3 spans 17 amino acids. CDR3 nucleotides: TGTGCCAGCAGCGTAGAGGGCAGGGGGGCAACTAATGAAAAACTGTTTTTT. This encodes CASSVEGRGATNEKLFF.

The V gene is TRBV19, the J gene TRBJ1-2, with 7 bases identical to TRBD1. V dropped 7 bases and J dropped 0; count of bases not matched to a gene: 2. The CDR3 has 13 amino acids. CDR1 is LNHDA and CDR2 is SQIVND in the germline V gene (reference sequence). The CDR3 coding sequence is TGTGCCAGTACCAGGGGGTCTAACTATGGCTACACCTTC. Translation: CASTRGSNYGYTF.

The CDR3 DNA follows: TGTGCCAGCAGCCCGGGAGTGGATCAAGAGACCCAGTACTTC. Its protein product is CASSPGVDQETQYF. This sequence joins TRBV7-2 and TRBJ2-5; D perhaps matches TRBD2 (6 bases). V lost 5 bases and J lost 2, with 12 bases in between. The germline V gene has CDR1 SGHTA and CDR2 FQGNSA. The CDR3 has 14 amino acids. The full variable domain, in which reference TRBV7-2 and TRBJ2-5 provide the parts outside the CDR3, is GAGVSQSPSNKVTEKGKDVELRCDPISGHTALYWYRQSLGQGLEFLIYFQGNSAPDKSGLPSDRFSAERTGGSVSTLTIQRTQQEDSAVYLCASSPGVDQETQYFGPGTRLLVL.

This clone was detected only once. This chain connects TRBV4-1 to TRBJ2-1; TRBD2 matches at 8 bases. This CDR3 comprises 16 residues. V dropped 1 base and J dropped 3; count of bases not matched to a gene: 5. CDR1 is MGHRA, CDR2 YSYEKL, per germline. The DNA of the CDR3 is TGCGCCAGCAGCCAAGGACTAGCGCGATTCTACAATGAGCAGTTCTTC. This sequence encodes CASSQGLARFYNEQFF.

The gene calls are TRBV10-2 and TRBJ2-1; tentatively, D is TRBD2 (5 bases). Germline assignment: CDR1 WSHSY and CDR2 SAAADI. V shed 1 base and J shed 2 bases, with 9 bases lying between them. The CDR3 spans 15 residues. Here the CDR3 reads CASSEFGVTYNEQFF. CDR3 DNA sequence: TGCGCCAGCAGTGAGTTCGGGGTTACCTACAATGAGCAGTTCTTC.

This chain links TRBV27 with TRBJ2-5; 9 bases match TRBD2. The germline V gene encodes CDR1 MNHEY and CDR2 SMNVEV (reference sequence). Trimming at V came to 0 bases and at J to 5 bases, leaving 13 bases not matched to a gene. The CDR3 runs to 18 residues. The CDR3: CASSLSNGGRAGRETQYF. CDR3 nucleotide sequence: TGTGCCAGCAGTTTATCGAACGGCGGGAGGGCCGGGAGGGAGACCCAGTACTTC.

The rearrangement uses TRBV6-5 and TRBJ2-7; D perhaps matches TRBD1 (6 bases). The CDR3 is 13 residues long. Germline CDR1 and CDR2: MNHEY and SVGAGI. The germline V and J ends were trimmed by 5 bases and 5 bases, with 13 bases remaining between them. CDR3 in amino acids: CASSQQGRDEQYF. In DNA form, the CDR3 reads TGTGCCAGCAGTCAACAGGGAAGAGACGAGCAGTACTTC.

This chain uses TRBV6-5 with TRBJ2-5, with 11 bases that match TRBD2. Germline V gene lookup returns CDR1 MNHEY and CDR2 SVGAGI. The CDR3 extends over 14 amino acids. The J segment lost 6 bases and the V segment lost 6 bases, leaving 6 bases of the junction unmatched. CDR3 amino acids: CASSLLAGEQTQYF. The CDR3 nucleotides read TGTGCCAGCAGCCTACTAGCGGGAGAACAGACCCAGTACTTC.

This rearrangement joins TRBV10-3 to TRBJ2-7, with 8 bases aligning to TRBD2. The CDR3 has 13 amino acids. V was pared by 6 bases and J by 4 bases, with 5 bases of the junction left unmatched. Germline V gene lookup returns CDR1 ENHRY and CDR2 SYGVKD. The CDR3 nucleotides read TGTGCCATCAGGCGGGGGGCGCCTTACGAGCAGTACTTC. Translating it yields CAIRRGAPYEQYF.